This T cell receptor beta chain was retrieved from a study of OX40 agonist ivuxolimab in advanced cancers. About the study: Partial responses occurred in Three dose-escalation patients, one with hepatocellular carcinoma and two with cutaneous melanoma.

The assay was immunoSEQ multiplex PCR, and TCRdb's table has in-frame clones only and misses some. This sample has under 90,000 clones; 84% occur once, and the top ten carry approximately 2%. Losses at the gene ends were 8 bases for V and 0 bases for J; bases not matched to a gene: 4. The CDR3 loop spans 15 amino acids. The germline V gene has CDR1 KGHSH and CDR2 LQKENI. The sequences come from CD4+ or CD8+ T cells sorted from blood, collected in a trial of the OX40 agonist ivuxolimab. This TCR was sampled from an adult with an advanced solid tumor such as melanoma, head and neck, liver or kidney cancer. The chain is built from TRBV18 and TRBJ2-2, with TRBD1 identical over 9 bases. This CDR3 is CASPRQGANTGELFF. The DNA of the CDR3 is TGTGCCAGCCCACGACAGGGGGCGAACACCGGGGAGCTGTTTTTT.